Below are 31 T cell receptor beta chains sequenced from a single sample in a study of blood T cell repertoires in COVID-19. Libraries were prepared by immunoSEQ multiplex PCR; TCRdb keeps only in-frame clonotypes and omits some of them. The repertoire holds roughly 180,000 clones, with approximately 84% as singletons. Sequenced sample: PBMCs or T cells enriched from blood (not recorded which). The source is a woman aged 40 to 50 with acute COVID-19.

J is TRBJ2-7 and V is TRBV2; D might be TRBD2 (6 bases). Germline values: CDR1 SNHLY, CDR2 FYNNEI. Trimming shortened V by 8 bases and J by 0 bases, and 8 bases separated the two germline ends. This CDR3 is built from 12 residues. The CDR3 protein is CASGGISYEQYF. CDR3 DNA sequence: TGTGCCAGCGGGGGGATCTCCTACGAGCAGTACTTC.

J is TRBJ1-1 and V is TRBV12-5, with TRBD1 matching 8 bases. CDR3 size: 13 residues. The V and J ends lost 9 bases and 5 bases, in that order; junction bases with no gene match: 8. Per the germline V gene, CDR1 is LGHNT and CDR2 is FRNRAP. The CDR3 protein is CASGAGGGTEAFF. The CDR3 DNA reads as TGTGCTAGCGGGGCAGGGGGCGGTACTGAAGCTTTCTTT.

This clone has a handful of counts. The CDR3 nucleotides are TGTGCCAGCAGTCCCGGGACTAGCGGGAGTATCGATGAGCAGTTCTTC. It encodes CASSPGTSGSIDEQFF. The chain couples TRBV6-4 to TRBJ2-1, with TRBD2 matching over 14 bases. V dropped 5 bases and J dropped 8; count of bases not matched to a gene: 8. The germline CDR1 and CDR2 sequences are MRHNA and SNTAGT. The CDR3 extends over 16 amino acids.

This clone was seen only a few times. V is TRBV29-1 and J is TRBJ1-2, with TRBD1 matching 10 bases. The CDR3 runs 11 residues. Unmatched junction bases numbered 3, after V lost 0 bases and J lost 14 bases. Germline V gene lookup returns CDR1 SQVTM and CDR2 ANQGSEA. The CDR3 reads CSVEDSDRGTF. The CDR3 DNA reads TGCAGCGTTGAAGATTCGGACAGGGGGACCTTC.

The genes are TRBV4-1 and TRBJ1-1, with 10 positions matching TRBD1. The length of the CDR3 is 16 residues. CDR1 and CDR2 (germline): MGHRA, YSYEKL. V lost 3 bases to trimming and J lost 0 bases; unmatched junction nucleotides: 4. CDR3 bases: TGCGCCAGCAGCCAGGGGACAGGGGCGATGAACACTGAAGCTTTCTTT. Translated: CASSQGTGAMNTEAFF.

The CDR3 DNA follows: TGCGCCAGCAGCCAAGGAGGCGGCTACGAGCAGTACTTC. Translating it yields CASSQGGGYEQYF. The rearrangement uses TRBV4-1 and TRBJ2-7; the D is unclear. V lost 1 base and J lost 3, with 7 bases in between. The CDR3 loop spans 13 amino acids. The germline V gene has CDR1 MGHRA and CDR2 YSYEKL.

This rearrangement joins TRBV12-3 or TRBV12-4 to TRBJ2-1; TRBD1 aligns across 10 bases. The CDR3 runs to 13 residues. The V gene end was trimmed by 6 bases and the J gene end by 6 bases; junction bases not matched to a gene: 2. CDR3 region: CASRWTGGNEQFF. CDR3 coding DNA: TGTGCCAGCAGGTGGACAGGGGGCAATGAGCAGTTCTTC.

DNA for the CDR3: TGTGCCAGCAGTGAACAGGGGGCAAGAAGGACTGAAGCTTTCTTT. This encodes CASSEQGARRTEAFF. V and J are TRBV6-1 and TRBJ1-1, with 8 bases that match TRBD1. The germline CDR1 and CDR2 sequences are MNHNS and SASEGT. This CDR3 comprises 15 residues. The junction had 7 bases not matched to a gene; V was cut back by 2 bases and J by 5 bases.

The V gene is TRBV19, the J gene TRBJ1-1; D may be TRBD1 (5 bases). Germline loops: CDR1 LNHDA, CDR2 SQIVND (reference sequence). This CDR3 region has 14 residues. Between the trimmed V and J ends, which lost 1 base and 2 bases, there was a span of 8 bases. The CDR3 nucleotides read TGTGCCAGTAGTATAGTCGACAGTAACACTGAAGCTTTCTTT. It codes for CASSIVDSNTEAFF.

Only a few counts were recorded for this clone. The chain carries TRBV30 and TRBJ1-3; TRBD1 is a possible D gene (6 bases). The V gene lost 3 bases and the J gene lost 0 bases, with 24 bases spanning the gap. This CDR3 has 19 residues. Germline V gives CDR1 GTSNPN, CDR2 SVGIG (reference sequence). The CDR3 nucleotides read TGTGCCTGGAGAACGCTTCCAGGGGCCGGTCTTCACTCTGGAAACACCATATATTTT. It yields the protein CAWRTLPGAGLHSGNTIYF.

The V call is TRBV7-9, the J call TRBJ2-6; 7 nucleotides match TRBD1. CDR3 length: 14 amino acids. J was trimmed by 10 bases and V by 5 bases; bases with no gene match: 8. Looked up from germline, CDR1 is SEHNR and CDR2 is FQNEAQ (reference sequence). The CDR3 nucleotides are TGTGCCAGCAGCACTCAGGGGACAGAGAACGTCCTGACTTTC. Translation: CASSTQGTENVLTF.

In DNA form, the CDR3 reads TGTGCCAGCAGCCTCCATTTGGCCGCAGGGGTTTCCTCTACTAGCACAGATACGCAGTATTTT. Its translation: CASSLHLAAGVSSTSTDTQYF. This sequence joins TRBV4-2 and TRBJ2-3; the D gene is possibly TRBD1 (6 bases). The V end lost 4 bases, the J end lost 0 bases, and 29 bases lay between the germline ends. The CDR3 runs to 21 residues. Germline V CDR1 and CDR2: LGHNA, YNFKEQ.

The CDR3 protein is CASSSGTGASNTGELFF. The CDR3 nucleotides are TGTGCCAGTTCGTCCGGGACAGGGGCTTCGAACACCGGGGAGCTGTTTTTT. V usage is TRBV19 and J usage is TRBJ2-2; 10 nucleotides match TRBD1. V lost 8 bases to trimming and J lost 0 bases; unmatched junction nucleotides: 9. This CDR3 is 17 amino acids long. From germline, CDR1 is LNHDA and CDR2 SQIVND (reference sequence).

The chain joins TRBV5-1 to TRBJ1-1, with 10 nucleotides matching TRBD1. CDR1 and CDR2 (germline): SGHRS, YFSETQ. V lost 0 bases and J lost 1; bases outside the gene matches: 0. This CDR3 spans 15 amino acids. CDR3 nucleotide sequence: TGCGCCAGCAGCTTGGGGGACAGGGGGAACACTGAAGCTTTCTTT. It is translated as CASSLGDRGNTEAFF.

This rearrangement joins TRBV2 to TRBJ2-3; 8 bases align to TRBD2. The CDR3 consists of 17 residues. The V gene end was trimmed by 7 bases and the J gene end by 0 bases; junction bases not matched to a gene: 12. Germline lookup yields CDR1 SNHLY and CDR2 FYNNEI. CDR3 protein: CASNLAGPTSSTDTQYF. The CDR3 DNA reads as TGTGCCAGCAATTTAGCGGGACCCACCTCTAGCACAGATACGCAGTATTTT.

V is TRBV6-2 or TRBV6-3 and J is TRBJ2-1; 16 bases agree with TRBD2. Germline values: CDR1 MNHEY, CDR2 SVGEGT. V was clipped by 6 bases and J by 16 bases; unmatched bases: 12. The CDR3 runs to 15 residues. CDR3 region: CASSPTGTSGRVAFF. The DNA for the CDR3 is TGTGCCAGCAGCCCCACCGGGACTAGCGGGAGGGTTGCTTTCTTC.

This chain links TRBV9 with TRBJ2-7; 11 nucleotides match TRBD2. The CDR3 is 15 residues long. The germline gives CDR1 SGDLS, CDR2 YYNGEE. After removal of 0 bases from V and 7 bases from J, the junction contained 6 bases not matched to a gene. In DNA form, the CDR3 reads TGTGCCAGCAGCGTAGACCTAGCGGGAGGCGGTGAGCAGTACTTC. Its protein is CASSVDLAGGGEQYF.

The chain has TRBV5-4 and TRBJ2-7; 10 bases map to TRBD1. CDR1 is SGHNT, CDR2 YYREEE, per germline (reference sequence). The CDR3 is 15 amino acids. J lost 2 bases, V lost 0 bases, and 2 bases had no gene match. CDR3 in amino acids: CASSLGGTGAYEQYF. The CDR3 DNA reads as TGTGCCAGCAGCTTGGGGGGGACAGGGGCCTACGAGCAGTACTTC.

This clone was counted once. The chain couples TRBV19 to TRBJ2-1; 9 bases match TRBD1. Germline V lookup: CDR1 LNHDA, CDR2 SQIVND (reference sequence). V lost 7 bases to trimming and J lost 2 bases; unmatched junction nucleotides: 6. This CDR3 comprises 15 residues. The CDR3 here is CASMLQGATYNEQFF. The CDR3 nucleotides read TGTGCCAGTATGCTACAGGGGGCCACCTACAATGAGCAGTTCTTC.

The chain carries TRBV24-1 and TRBJ2-1; TRBD1 might be the D (5 bases). The CDR3 has 17 amino acids. V lost 4 bases and J 10 bases, leaving 25 bases between the germline ends. Germline V gene data show CDR1 as KGHDR and CDR2 as SFDVKD. DNA of the CDR3: TGTGCCACCAGTGACCAAGACGGTCGGACCTTAGGGGTGGAGCAGTTCTTC. Protein sequence: CATSDQDGRTLGVEQFF.

The chain links TRBV9 to TRBJ2-6; tentative D call: TRBD2 (5 bases). The CDR3 consists of 16 residues. Germline values: CDR1 SGDLS, CDR2 YYNGEE. Trimming shortened V by 6 bases and J by 4 bases, and 17 bases separated the two germline ends. The DNA of the CDR3 is TGTGCCAGCACCTCGTACGGGGTCTCAGGGGCCAACGTCCTGACTTTC. It translates to CASTSYGVSGANVLTF.

The chain carries TRBV11-3 and TRBJ2-1; possibly TRBD2 for D (6 bases). Germline CDR1 reads SGHNT; CDR2 reads YENEEA. V lost 5 bases and J 7 bases, leaving 18 bases between the germline ends. CDR3 length: 15 residues. The CDR3 DNA sequence: TGTGCCAGCAGCCGCCAAACGGGACTCTCGAATGAGCAGTTCTTC. As protein: CASSRQTGLSNEQFF.

The chain recombines TRBV29-1 with TRBJ2-1; D remains unclear. V gave up 4 bases and J gave up 7 bases, with 14 bases separating them. This CDR3 spans 13 amino acids. Germline CDR1 SQVTM, CDR2 ANQGSEA. The CDR3: CSVAEAVLNEQFF. The CDR3 nucleotides read TGCAGCGTTGCTGAGGCGGTTCTAAATGAGCAGTTCTTC.

The chain couples TRBV7-9 to TRBJ2-1; 8 nucleotides line up with TRBD2. CDR1 is SEHNR and CDR2 is FQNEAQ in the germline V gene (reference sequence). Unmatched junction bases numbered 9, after V lost 7 bases and J lost 4 bases. The CDR3 is 15 residues long. CDR3 in DNA: TGTGCCAGCATCCCTTGGGCTAGCGGGTACAATGAGCAGTTCTTC. Its translation: CASIPWASGYNEQFF.

The chain has TRBV19 and TRBJ2-3, with 9 bases that match TRBD1. The V gene's germline CDR1 is LNHDA and CDR2 SQIVND (reference sequence). The CDR3 runs to 16 residues. Trimming at V came to 7 bases and at J to 1 base, leaving 9 bases not matched to a gene. CDR3 DNA: TGTGCCAGTAAGAGAACCAGGACAGGGGGCACAGATACGCAGTATTTT. Protein product: CASKRTRTGGTDTQYF.

The rearrangement links TRBV14 to TRBJ1-2; 9 positions agree with TRBD1. CDR1 is SGHDN and CDR2 is FVKESK in the germline V gene. J was trimmed by 4 bases and V by 4 bases; bases with no gene match: 4. This CDR3 has 14 amino acids. The CDR3 here is CASSPGQGFYGYTF. CDR3 bases: TGTGCCAGCAGCCCGGGACAGGGTTTCTATGGCTACACCTTC.

V is TRBV14 and J is TRBJ1-2, with 7 bases identical to TRBD1. Germline V gives CDR1 SGHDN, CDR2 FVKESK. Trimming at V came to 4 bases and at J to 4 bases, leaving 9 bases not matched to a gene. The CDR3 is 15 residues long. The CDR3 is CASSLQGGAGYGYTF. CDR3 nucleotides: TGTGCCAGCAGCCTCCAAGGGGGCGCGGGCTATGGCTACACCTTC.

This clone occurred a few times. V is TRBV19 and J is TRBJ1-1; possibly TRBD1 for D (6 bases). The CDR3 has 15 amino acids. V was clipped by 7 bases and J by 5 bases, with 20 bases between them. The V gene's germline CDR1 is LNHDA and CDR2 SQIVND (reference sequence). The CDR3 here is CASTYGTPRETEAFF. The CDR3 nucleotides read TGTGCCAGTACCTACGGGACACCGAGGGAGACTGAAGCTTTCTTT.

The V gene is TRBV19, the J gene TRBJ1-1; D not certain. The CDR3 is 17 amino acids. The germline V gene has CDR1 LNHDA and CDR2 SQIVND (reference sequence). The V gene lost 5 bases and the J gene lost 7 bases, with 26 bases spanning the gap. The CDR3: CASSLSLGRDDTLEAFF. CDR3 nucleotides: TGTGCCAGTAGTCTCTCCCTTGGGCGCGACGATACCCTTGAAGCTTTCTTT. Combining the CDR3 with reference TRBV19 and TRBJ1-1 gives the whole variable domain DGGITQSPKYLFRKEGQNVTLSCEQNLNHDAMYWYRQDPGQGLRLIYYSQIVNDFQKGDIAEGYSVSREKKESFPLTVTSAQKNPTAFYLCASSLSLGRDDTLEAFFGQGTRLTVV.

V usage is TRBV10-3 and J usage is TRBJ2-1, with D maybe TRBD2 (5 bases). V lost 5 bases and J lost 8, with 10 bases in between. This CDR3 is built from 12 residues. CDR1 is ENHRY and CDR2 is SYGVKD in the germline V gene. This CDR3 is CAISKTRDEQFF. DNA for the CDR3: TGTGCCATCAGTAAAACTAGGGATGAGCAGTTCTTC.

The CDR3 DNA sequence: TGTGCCAGCAGCTTGGGACTTAACACAGATACGCAGTATTTT. It is translated as CASSLGLNTDTQYF. The chain carries TRBV11-2 and TRBJ2-3; tentative D call: TRBD2 (6 bases). Germline CDR1 is SGHAT and CDR2 is FQNNGV. The CDR3 spans 14 residues. V gave up 3 bases and J gave up 2 bases, with 9 bases separating them.